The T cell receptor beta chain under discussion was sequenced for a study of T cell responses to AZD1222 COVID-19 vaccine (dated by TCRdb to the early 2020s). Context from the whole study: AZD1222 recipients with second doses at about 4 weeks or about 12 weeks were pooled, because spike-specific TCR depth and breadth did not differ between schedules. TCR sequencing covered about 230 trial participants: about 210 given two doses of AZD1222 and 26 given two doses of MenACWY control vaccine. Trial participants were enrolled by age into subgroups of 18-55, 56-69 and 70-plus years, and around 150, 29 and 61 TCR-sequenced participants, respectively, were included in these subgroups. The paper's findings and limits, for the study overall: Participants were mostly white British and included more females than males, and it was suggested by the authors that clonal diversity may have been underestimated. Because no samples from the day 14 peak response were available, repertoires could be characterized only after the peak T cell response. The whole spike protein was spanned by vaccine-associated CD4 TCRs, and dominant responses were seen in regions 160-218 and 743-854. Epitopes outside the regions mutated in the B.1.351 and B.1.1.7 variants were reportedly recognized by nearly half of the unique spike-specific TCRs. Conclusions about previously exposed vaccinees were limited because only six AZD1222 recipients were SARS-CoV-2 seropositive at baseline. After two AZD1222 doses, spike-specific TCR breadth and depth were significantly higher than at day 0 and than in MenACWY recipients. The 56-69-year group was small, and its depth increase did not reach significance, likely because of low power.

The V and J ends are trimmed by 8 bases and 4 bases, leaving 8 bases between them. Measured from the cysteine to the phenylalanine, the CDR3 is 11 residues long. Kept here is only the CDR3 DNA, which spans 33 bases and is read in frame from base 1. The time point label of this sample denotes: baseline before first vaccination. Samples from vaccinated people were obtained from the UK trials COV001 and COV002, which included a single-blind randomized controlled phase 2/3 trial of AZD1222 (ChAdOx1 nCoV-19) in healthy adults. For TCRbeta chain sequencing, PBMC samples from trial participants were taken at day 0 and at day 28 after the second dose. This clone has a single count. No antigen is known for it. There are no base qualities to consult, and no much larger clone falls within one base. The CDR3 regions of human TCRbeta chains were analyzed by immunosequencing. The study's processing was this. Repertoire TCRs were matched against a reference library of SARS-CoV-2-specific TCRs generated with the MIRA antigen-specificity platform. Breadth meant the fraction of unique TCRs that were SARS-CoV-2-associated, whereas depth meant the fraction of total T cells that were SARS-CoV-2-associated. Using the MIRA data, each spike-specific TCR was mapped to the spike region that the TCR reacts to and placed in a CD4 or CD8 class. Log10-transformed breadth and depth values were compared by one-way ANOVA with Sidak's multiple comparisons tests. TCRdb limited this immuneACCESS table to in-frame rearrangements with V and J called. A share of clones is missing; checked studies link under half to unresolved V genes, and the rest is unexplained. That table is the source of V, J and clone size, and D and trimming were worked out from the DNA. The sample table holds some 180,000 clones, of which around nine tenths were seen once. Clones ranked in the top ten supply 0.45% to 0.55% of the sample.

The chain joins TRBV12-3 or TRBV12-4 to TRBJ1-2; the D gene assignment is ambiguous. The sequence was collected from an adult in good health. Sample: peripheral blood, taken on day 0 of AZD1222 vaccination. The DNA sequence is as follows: TGTGCCAGCGGAAACAGCTATGGCTACACCTTC. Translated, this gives CASGNSYGYTF.